These 13 T cell receptor beta chains were sequenced from one sample in a study of blood T cell repertoires in COVID-19. Sequencing was performed with immunoSEQ multiplex PCR; in TCRdb, only in-frame clones are kept and a portion is missing. The sample shows 250,000 to 300,000 clones, over 80% of them seen only once. Sequenced input: peripheral blood. All receptors come from a woman aged 40 to 49 who had recovered from COVID-19.

The chain joins TRBV15 to TRBJ1-6; no clear D gene. V dropped 0 bases and J dropped 14 bases, with 11 bases sitting between them. This CDR3 region has 13 residues. CDR1 is LNHNV, CDR2 YYDKDF, per germline (reference sequence). The CDR3, as DNA: TGTGCCACCAGCAGAGATCTGCCCGGGACCCTCCACTTT. It yields the protein CATSRDLPGTLHF. The entire variable domain, with the rest obtained from reference TRBV15 and TRBJ1-6, is as follows: DAMVIQNPRYQVTQFGKPVTLSCSQTLNHNVMYWYQQKSSQAPKLLFHYYDKDFNNEADTPDNFQSRRPNTSFCFLDIRSPGLGDTAMYLCATSRDLPGTLHFGNGTRLTVT.

The gene calls are TRBV7-2 and TRBJ2-1, with no clear D. The CDR3 totals 16 residues. Trimming pared 4 bases from V and 0 bases from J, leaving 13 bases between. Germline V gene sequence: CDR1 SGHTA, CDR2 FQGNSA. CDR3 DNA sequence: TGTGCCAGCAGCTCCCCCAAAACGAGCTCCTACAATGAGCAGTTCTTC. It is translated as CASSSPKTSSYNEQFF.

The V and J genes are TRBV15 and TRBJ1-2; 7 bases align to TRBD1. There are 15 residues in the CDR3. V dropped 2 bases and J dropped 2; count of bases not matched to a gene: 5. Germline values: CDR1 LNHNV, CDR2 YYDKDF (reference sequence). The CDR3 loop is CATSRLQGRNYGYTF. The CDR3 nucleotides are TGTGCCACCAGCAGATTACAGGGGAGGAACTATGGCTACACCTTC.

The chain has TRBV7-8 and TRBJ1-1; D is uncertain. Between the trimmed V and J ends, which lost 8 bases and 0 bases, there was a span of 13 bases. The CDR3 extends over 14 amino acids. The germline V gene has CDR1 SGHVS and CDR2 FQNEAQ. CDR3 loop: CASGYSFMNTEAFF. The CDR3 nucleotides are TGTGCCAGCGGTTACAGTTTCATGAACACTGAAGCTTTCTTT.

The chain has TRBV10-2 and TRBJ1-2; 9 nucleotides match TRBD1. Trimming took 7 bases from V and 3 from J; bases not matched to a gene: 6. Germline V CDR1 and CDR2: WSHSY, SAAADI. This CDR3 region has 14 residues. This CDR3 reads CASTQTGGYYGYTF. The CDR3 DNA reads TGCGCCAGCACTCAGACAGGGGGTTACTATGGCTACACCTTC.

As to this clone: Relative to the germline gene, one junction end is altered; a read error may explain this. V and J are TRBV5-1 and TRBJ2-6, with D possibly TRBD1 on 6 matching bases. In germline, CDR1 is SGHRS, CDR2 YFSETQ. The CDR3 is 16 residues long. CDR3 sequence reads: CASSLAPGAGANVLTF. The CDR3 DNA reads TGCGCCAGCAGCTTGGCCCCAGGGGCTGGTGCCAACGTCCTGACTTTC.

V is TRBV7-2 and J is TRBJ2-2, with 9 bases lining up with TRBD1. The CDR3 runs to 16 residues. CDR1 and CDR2 (germline): SGHTA, FQGNSA. Losses at the gene ends were 5 bases for V and 1 base for J; bases not matched to a gene: 5. The CDR3 reads CASSPNRGRNTGELFF. CDR3 coding DNA: TGTGCCAGCAGCCCCAACAGGGGGCGGAACACCGGGGAGCTGTTTTTT.

This chain links TRBV5-6 with TRBJ1-2; 7 bases are a match to TRBD1. After removal of 3 bases from V and 8 bases from J, the junction contained 16 bases not matched to a gene. CDR3 length: 16 residues. Germline V gene sequence: CDR1 SGHDT, CDR2 YYEEEE. The CDR3 coding sequence is TGTGCCAGCAGCTCAACCTTACAGGGGATCTATCGCGGCTACACCTTC. Translating it yields CASSSTLQGIYRGYTF.

This clone was observed a few times. The rearrangement uses TRBV2 and TRBJ2-1, with 10 bases aligning to TRBD2. This CDR3 has 14 residues. Germline values: CDR1 SNHLY, CDR2 FYNNEI. The J segment lost 6 bases and the V segment lost 8 bases, leaving 7 bases of the junction unmatched. CDR3 region: CASGASGGPNEQFF. The CDR3 coding sequence is TGTGCCAGCGGAGCTAGCGGGGGTCCCAATGAGCAGTTCTTC.

V usage is TRBV2 and J usage is TRBJ1-1, with TRBD1 identical over 9 bases. This CDR3 is built from 15 residues. The trim removed 6 bases at V and 2 bases at J, leaving 7 bases unmatched. Germline CDR1 and CDR2: SNHLY and FYNNEI. DNA for the CDR3: TGTGCCAGCAGCGACAGGGGGGGGGTAAACACTGAAGCTTTCTTT. Translation: CASSDRGGVNTEAFF.

This chain's CDR3 is CASSLLGARTDTQYF. In DNA form, the CDR3 reads TGTGCCAGCAGCTTATTAGGGGCGCGCACAGATACGCAGTATTTT. J is TRBJ2-3 and V is TRBV7-3; possibly TRBD1 for D (5 bases). This CDR3 is 15 amino acids long. Germline values: CDR1 SGHTA, CDR2 FQGTGA. Trimming removed 2 bases from V and 1 base from J, with 10 bases in between.

The V and J genes are TRBV5-8 and TRBJ2-7; 10 nucleotides line up with TRBD1. CDR1 is SGHTS and CDR2 is YDEGEE in the germline V gene. The J segment lost 1 base and the V segment lost 5 bases, leaving 12 bases of the junction unmatched. The CDR3 runs 17 residues. The CDR3 region has the DNA TGTGCCAGCAGTCGACACCCGGGACAGGGGTTTTCCTACGAGCAGTACTTC. It codes for CASSRHPGQGFSYEQYF.

The chain is built from TRBV7-9 and TRBJ1-1; TRBD1 agrees at 9 bases. Trimming removed 5 bases from V and 6 bases from J; junction bases left unmatched: 7. The CDR3 spans 14 residues. Looked up from germline, CDR1 is SEHNR and CDR2 is FQNEAQ (reference sequence). The CDR3 DNA reads as TGTGCCAGCAGCCGACCCGGACAGGGGCCTGAAGCTTTCTTT. It is translated as CASSRPGQGPEAFF. Supplemented by reference TRBV7-9 and TRBJ1-1, the full variable domain reads DTGVSQNPRHKITKRGQNVTFRCDPISEHNRLYWYRQTLGQGPEFLTYFQNEAQLEKSRLLSDRFSAERPKGSFSTLEIQRTEQGDSAMYLCASSRPGQGPEAFFGQGTRLTVV.